A single sample gave rise to the 6 T cell receptor beta chains below, sequenced in a study of lymphopenia after photon versus proton radiotherapy. Assay: immunoSEQ multiplex PCR; the TCRdb copy retains only in-frame clones and omits some. The repertoire holds fewer than 20,000 clones, with more than 85% as singletons. The specimen comprised peripheral blood, sampled from a patient treated with photon-based radiotherapy. These receptors all come from a woman aged 35 to 49 with cholangiocarcinoma.

The V call is TRBV15, the J call TRBJ2-3, with 10 positions matching TRBD2. This CDR3 contains 17 residues. CDR1 and CDR2 (germline): LNHNV, YYDKDF (reference sequence). Losses at the gene ends were 0 bases for V and 5 bases for J; bases not matched to a gene: 8. CDR3 protein: CATSRDTAGGLGDTQYF. The CDR3 DNA reads TGTGCCACCAGCAGAGATACAGCGGGGGGGCTTGGAGATACGCAGTATTTT.

The chain recombines TRBV30 with TRBJ2-5; D is undetermined. V was shortened by 0 bases and J by 5 bases, with 13 bases between the two germline ends. Looked up from germline, CDR1 is GTSNPN and CDR2 is SVGIG (reference sequence). The CDR3 runs 14 residues. The CDR3 sequence: CAWSVLAGSETQYF. The CDR3 DNA reads as TGTGCCTGGAGTGTACTGGCCGGGTCCGAGACCCAGTACTTC.

The chain is built from TRBV27 and TRBJ2-6; D is possibly TRBD1 (5 bases). The ends were cut back, 5 bases at V and 4 bases at J, with 12 bases in the middle. The CDR3 is 15 residues long. CDR1 and CDR2 (germline): MNHEY, SMNVEV (reference sequence). This CDR3 is CASSLGVTGANVLTF. The CDR3 DNA reads as TGTGCCAGCAGTCTAGGGGTAACCGGGGCCAACGTCCTGACTTTC.

The V and J genes are TRBV4-1 and TRBJ2-6, with D perhaps given as TRBD1 or TRBD2 (7 bases each). V was pared by 3 bases and J by 2 bases, with 17 bases between. This CDR3 is built from 18 residues. The germline V gene encodes CDR1 MGHRA and CDR2 YSYEKL. The CDR3, as DNA: TGCGCCAGCAGCCACCCCCAGGGGGGGCTTGCTGGGGCCAACGTCCTGACTTTC. Translating it yields CASSHPQGGLAGANVLTF.

The CDR3 reads CASTTMSGTEAFF. The CDR3 nucleotides read TGTGCCAGCACCACGATGAGTGGCACTGAAGCTTTCTTT. V usage is TRBV28 and J usage is TRBJ1-1, with unresolved D. V lost 7 bases, J lost 4 bases, and 13 bases lay in between. Germline V gives CDR1 MDHEN, CDR2 SYDVKM. This CDR3 has 13 residues.

This rearrangement joins TRBV2 to TRBJ2-1; the match to TRBD2 covers 8 bases. Germline V CDR1 and CDR2: SNHLY, FYNNEI. The CDR3 spans 15 residues. Unmatched junction bases numbered 18, after V lost 11 bases and J lost 9 bases. For the CDR3, the DNA is TGTGCCTGCCGACTCGGCAGCGGGGGTTTCGTTGAGCAGTTCTTC. Its translation: CACRLGSGGFVEQFF.